The rows below give T cell receptor beta chains drawn from one sample of a study of long-term antiretroviral therapy in people with HIV. Clones were read by immunoSEQ multiplex PCR, and TCRdb kept only the in-frame ones, dropping some. This table holds about 20,000 clones, 75% to 85% found once. Source: unsorted PBMCs, taken 0.2 years after starting antiretroviral therapy. The receptors here all came from a woman in her 40s with HIV. Each CDR3 is given with its conserved first and last residue. Each record gives: V gene, CDR3 protein.

V: TRBV7-9; CDR3: CASSLAEYGYTF
V: TRBV19; CDR3: CASSINPGLAQYF
V: TRBV19; CDR3: CASSMITGIEGSYEQYF
V: TRBV7-9; CDR3: CASSLAGNTIYF
V: TRBV10-3; CDR3: CAISVLGGANTGELFF
V: TRBV7-2; CDR3: CASSSQGGTYNEQFF
V: TRBV7-2; CDR3: CASSHGQLETQYF
V: TRBV19; CDR3: CASSAPGMAGYTF
V: TRBV10-3; CDR3: CAISDPGQGSYGYTF
V: TRBV19; CDR3: CASSVSRNTEAFF
V: TRBV7-9; CDR3: CASSLGARDWKGYTF
V: TRBV4-3; CDR3: CASSQGQGIIYEQYF
V: TRBV5-1; CDR3: CASSFGEPTNVLTF
V: TRBV11-2; CDR3: CASSRTSGLYNEQFF
V: TRBV5-1; CDR3: CASSLDVYEQYF
V: TRBV28; CDR3: CASRSLVDGYTF
V: TRBV25-1; CDR3: CASSPPPGTGEGKLFF
V: TRBV19; CDR3: CASNDRGQIHGYTF
V: TRBV7-7; CDR3: CASSLAETQETQYF
V: TRBV5-1; CDR3: CASSLEAGKGDTQYF
V: TRBV28; CDR3: CASSLTALQETQYF
V: TRBV27; CDR3: CASSFGGADQPQHF
V: TRBV7-9; CDR3: CASSLGASGGVFAYEQYF
V: TRBV11-3; CDR3: CASSLDRTGVYYEQYF
V: TRBV25-1; CDR3: CASSDVGLADYEQYF
V: TRBV7-6; CDR3: CASSLGTANEAFF
V: TRBV7-8; CDR3: CASSFPGTSPYNEQFF
V: TRBV19; CDR3: CASSKRGTSGGQSSYNEQFF
V: TRBV28; CDR3: CAYSGQGAYNEQFF
V: TRBV6-5; CDR3: CASSYQKGYEQYF
V: TRBV5-8; CDR3: CASSPPARGDEQFF
V: TRBV5-1; CDR3: CASSWGVAGVSYEQFF
V: TRBV11-2; CDR3: CASSLAGRSTEAFF